The 26 T cell receptor beta chains presented below share a single source sample, sequenced in a study of T cells after yellow fever vaccination. A single record per CDR3 protein comes from TCRdb applying MiXCR to the 5' RACE reads. The repertoire holds roughly 310,000 distinct CDR3 sequences, approximately 3.8% seen once, with less than 25% in the top ten. The specimen was PBMCs, collected on the day of the yellow fever booster vaccination. The receptors were gathered from a man younger than 35 who received the YFV17D yellow fever vaccine.

The sample holds many counts of this clonotype. The chain employs TRBV4-3 and TRBJ2-3, with no clear D. From germline, CDR1 is LGHNA and CDR2 YSLEER. The CDR3 loop spans 13 amino acids. V lost 8 bases, J lost 1 base, and 10 bases lay in between. CDR3 sequence reads: CASGTTGTDTQYF. The CDR3 region has the DNA TGCGCCAGCGGAACAACTGGCACAGATACGCAGTATTTT.

The chain is built from TRBV5-4 and TRBJ1-1; 10 bases line up with TRBD1. The junction had 11 bases not matched to a gene; V was cut back by 2 bases and J by 4 bases. The germline CDR1 and CDR2 sequences are SGHNT and YYREEE (reference sequence). The CDR3 loop spans 17 amino acids. The CDR3 spells CASSFRDRGRLGTEAFF. CDR3 bases: TGTGCCAGCAGCTTCCGTGACAGGGGGCGACTTGGCACTGAAGCTTTCTTT.

This chain connects TRBV18 to TRBJ2-1; D is unclear. V was pared by 3 bases and J by 8 bases, with 11 bases between. The CDR3 runs to 13 residues. Germline V gene data show CDR1 as KGHSH and CDR2 as LQKENI. The CDR3 bases are TGTGCCAGCTCACCCTTAGGGTCCCATGAGCAGTTCTTC. As protein: CASSPLGSHEQFF. The full variable domain, in which reference TRBV18 and TRBJ2-1 provide the parts outside the CDR3, is NAGVMQNPRHLVRRRGQEARLRCSPMKGHSHVYWYRQLPEEGLKFMVYLQKENIIDESGMPKERFSAEFPKEGPSILRIQQVVRGDSAAYFCASSPLGSHEQFFGPGTRLTVL.

V and J are TRBV11-3 and TRBJ1-5; tentative D call: TRBD1 (5 bases). This CDR3 comprises 16 residues. CDR1 is SGHNT and CDR2 is YENEEA in the germline V gene. V lost 5 bases and J lost 4, with 18 bases in between. CDR3 DNA sequence: TGTGCCAGCAGCCCCCCCGCAGGGAAAATAAATCAGCCCCAGCATTTT. Encoded protein: CASSPPAGKINQPQHF.

This clonotype was seen many times. This chain links TRBV2 with TRBJ2-5; D is possibly TRBD1 (5 bases). This CDR3 spans 13 amino acids. The germline V gene encodes CDR1 SNHLY and CDR2 FYNNEI. Deletions cut 7 bases from V and 1 base from J, with 10 bases between. In nucleotides, the CDR3 is TGTGCCAGCATTAGACAGCCCCAAGAGACCCAGTACTTC. It translates to CASIRQPQETQYF.

This clonotype was detected a few times. The chain links TRBV5-1 to TRBJ2-3; D might be TRBD2 (5 bases). Trimming stripped 2 bases from V and 3 bases from J, with 10 bases between. The germline V gene has CDR1 SGHRS and CDR2 YFSETQ. There are 14 residues in the CDR3. Written as DNA, the CDR3 is TGCGCCAGCAGCTTCGGGCGGGCTACAGATACGCAGTATTTT. Its protein product is CASSFGRATDTQYF.

This clonotype was counted at least ten times. The chain joins TRBV12-3 or TRBV12-4 to TRBJ1-5; D is undetermined. The CDR3 covers 13 residues. V lost 8 bases and J lost 0, with 8 bases in between. DNA for the CDR3: TGTGCCAGCCGAGCAGATAGCAATCAGCCCCAGCATTTT. It is translated as CASRADSNQPQHF.

This clonotype was observed a few times. The chain has TRBV7-9 and TRBJ2-1; D unclear. The germline gives CDR1 SEHNR, CDR2 FQNEAQ (reference sequence). V was trimmed by 0 bases and J by 5 bases, leaving 5 bases between them. This CDR3 contains 13 residues. CDR3 protein: CASSLAVDNEQFF. The CDR3 DNA follows: TGTGCCAGCAGCTTAGCCGTCGACAATGAGCAGTTCTTC.

The sample holds a few counts of this clonotype. This rearrangement joins TRBV2 to TRBJ2-2; 7 nucleotides line up with TRBD2. The junction had 9 bases not matched to a gene; V was cut back by 7 bases and J by 1 base. The germline V gene has CDR1 SNHLY and CDR2 FYNNEI. CDR3 size: 16 residues. The CDR3 region is CASTLTRGVNTGELFF. The CDR3 DNA is TGTGCCAGCACCTTAACCCGGGGGGTGAACACCGGGGAGCTGTTTTTT.

This clonotype was seen more than once but under ten times. This chain uses TRBV7-2 with TRBJ2-1; tentatively, D is TRBD2 (5 bases). Between the trimmed V and J ends, which lost 1 base and 5 bases, there was a span of 12 bases. This CDR3 is 15 amino acids long. Germline values: CDR1 SGHTA, CDR2 FQGNSA. The CDR3: CASSLDPSPHNEQFF. Here the CDR3 DNA reads TGTGCCAGCAGCTTAGATCCTAGCCCCCACAATGAGCAGTTCTTC.

The chain uses TRBV5-1 and TRBJ2-3, with 7 bases lining up with TRBD1. Germline values: CDR1 SGHRS, CDR2 YFSETQ. The CDR3 has 16 amino acids. V dropped 4 bases and J dropped 0; count of bases not matched to a gene: 8. The CDR3 DNA is TGCGCCAGCAGCCCGGGACAGTACACTAGCACAGATACGCAGTATTTT. Its protein is CASSPGQYTSTDTQYF.

A few counts support this clonotype. The V gene is TRBV7-9, the J gene TRBJ2-2, with 10 positions matching TRBD1. CDR3 length equals 15 residues. Germline V gene data show CDR1 as SEHNR and CDR2 as FQNEAQ (reference sequence). The CDR3 DNA reads TGTGCAAGCGGACAGGGGGAAAGGGAGACCGGGGAGCTGTTTTTT. It is translated as CASGQGERETGELFF.

V gene TRBV18 combines with J gene TRBJ2-3; 7 bases match TRBD2. The CDR3 runs 16 residues. Per germline, CDR1 KGHSH and CDR2 LQKENI. The ends lost 1 base at V and 2 bases at J; junction bases unmatched: 6. The CDR3 protein is CASSPLGLGPTDTQYF. The DNA of the CDR3 is TGTGCCAGCTCACCACTAGGACTAGGCCCCACAGATACGCAGTATTTT.

This chain links TRBV4-1 with TRBJ1-5; TRBD1 is a possible D gene (5 bases). The CDR3 covers 14 residues. V lost 0 bases and J lost 4, with 7 bases in between. Germline V lookup: CDR1 MGHRA, CDR2 YSYEKL. In DNA form, the CDR3 reads TGCGCCAGCAGCCAAGAGGGGGGGAATCAGCCCCAGCATTTT. It yields the protein CASSQEGGNQPQHF.

J is TRBJ2-3 and V is TRBV6-2 or TRBV6-3; D gene unclear. The CDR3 totals 15 residues. Germline loops: CDR1 MNHEY, CDR2 SVGEGT. Trimming removed 2 bases from V and 4 bases from J, with 13 bases in between. CDR3 DNA sequence: TGTGCCAGCAGTTACAGGGTCTCATCATCAGATACGCAGTATTTT. The encoded protein is CASSYRVSSSDTQYF.

This clonotype was detected only a few times. This chain connects TRBV7-8 to TRBJ1-6; tentatively, D is TRBD1 (5 bases). Trimming removed 5 bases from V and 2 bases from J, with 16 bases in between. The germline gives CDR1 SGHVS, CDR2 FQNEAQ. This CDR3 has 17 residues. The CDR3 bases are TGTGCCAGCAGCCGTCACACGCAGGGCCCCTATAATTCACCCCTCCACTTT. It encodes CASSRHTQGPYNSPLHF.

The sample holds a few counts of this clonotype. The rearrangement joins TRBV6-5 to TRBJ1-1, with D uncertain. V lost 1 base and J lost 5, with 8 bases in between. From germline, CDR1 is MNHEY and CDR2 SVGAGI. This CDR3 contains 13 residues. CDR3 bases: TGTGCCAGCAGTTACTTGGGGAGGACTGAAGCTTTCTTT. This encodes CASSYLGRTEAFF.

The CDR3 protein is CASSFGRGTHEQYF. The CDR3 coding sequence is TGTGCCAGCAGTTTCGGGAGGGGCACCCACGAGCAGTACTTC. J is TRBJ2-7 and V is TRBV27, with TRBD2 matching over 8 bases. Germline loops: CDR1 MNHEY, CDR2 SMNVEV (reference sequence). The CDR3 sequence is 14 residues long. With V trimmed by 3 bases and J by 5 bases, 6 bases remained unmatched.

Many counts were recorded for this clonotype. J is TRBJ1-1 and V is TRBV5-6; D remains unclear. The germline CDR1 and CDR2 sequences are SGHDT and YYEEEE. V lost 7 bases, J lost 4 bases, and 11 bases lay in between. The CDR3 runs to 12 residues. The CDR3 is CASCSDGTEAFF. CDR3 coding DNA: TGTGCCAGCTGCTCCGATGGCACTGAAGCTTTCTTT.

The J gene is TRBJ2-7, the V gene TRBV11-2, with D tentatively TRBD1 (6 bases). The length of the CDR3 is 17 residues. The V gene's germline CDR1 is SGHAT and CDR2 FQNNGV. Trimming pared 8 bases from V and 3 bases from J, leaving 26 bases between. The CDR3 DNA follows: TGTGCCAGCCGCTCGGTAGGGCTTCCGGGACAAGTCTACGAGCAGTACTTC. Residues: CASRSVGLPGQVYEQYF.

This clonotype turned up a few times. V and J are TRBV5-1 and TRBJ1-5, with TRBD1 matching over 8 bases. The J segment lost 6 bases and the V segment lost 0 bases, leaving 5 bases of the junction unmatched. The CDR3 sequence is 15 residues long. Germline CDR1 is SGHRS and CDR2 is YFSETQ. The CDR3 DNA reads TGCGCCAGCAGCTTGGCCCCAGGGGGCCTTCAGCCCCAGCATTTT. This gives the protein CASSLAPGGLQPQHF.

This clonotype appeared a few times. The chain employs TRBV12-3 or TRBV12-4 and TRBJ2-7; TRBD1 matches 8 bases. With V trimmed by 2 bases and J by 3 bases, 24 bases remained unmatched. This CDR3 comprises 21 residues. CDR3 region: CASSLRLMVRDRQIKVYEQYF. In nucleotides, the CDR3 is TGTGCCAGCAGTTTAAGATTAATGGTCCGGGACAGGCAGATTAAGGTCTACGAGCAGTACTTC.

This clonotype occurred many times. The chain combines TRBV20-1 with TRBJ2-1; tentative D call: TRBD1 (5 bases). Per germline, CDR1 DFQATT and CDR2 SNEGSKA (reference sequence). V dropped 5 bases and J dropped 7 bases, with 21 bases sitting between them. The CDR3 runs 15 residues. The CDR3 nucleotides are TGCAGTGCTCGCCTCGGACCGCCAGGGTGGAATGAGCAGTTCTTC. Translated: CSARLGPPGWNEQFF.

This clonotype was detected many times. The rearrangement uses TRBV5-1 and TRBJ2-6, with a possible D match to TRBD2 (6 bases). V was cut by 2 bases and J by 2 bases, with 14 bases left in between. The CDR3 extends over 17 amino acids. The germline V gene encodes CDR1 SGHRS and CDR2 YFSETQ. The CDR3: CASSFRAWGAGANVLTF. In DNA form, the CDR3 reads TGCGCCAGCAGCTTCAGGGCATGGGGGGCTGGGGCCAACGTCCTGACTTTC. The complete variable domain, with remaining parts taken from reference TRBV5-1 and TRBJ2-6, reads KAGVTQTPRYLIKTRGQQVTLSCSPISGHRSVSWYQQTPGQGLQFLFEYFSETQRNKGNFPGRFSGRQFSNSRSEMNVSTLELGDSALYLCASSFRAWGAGANVLTFGAGSRLTVL.

This clonotype showed up many times. The chain uses TRBV4-3 and TRBJ1-2; D is uncertain. Between the trimmed V and J ends, which lost 0 bases and 4 bases, there was a span of 6 bases. The CDR3 contains 13 residues. CDR1 and CDR2 (germline): LGHNA, YSLEER. As DNA, the CDR3 is TGCGCCAGCAGCCAAGATTTAGGCTATGGCTACACCTTC. Translating gives CASSQDLGYGYTF.

The rearrangement joins TRBV6-1 to TRBJ2-3; TRBD2 is a possible D gene (5 bases). Trimming removed 4 bases at V and 3 bases at J, with 8 bases between. Germline V gene lookup returns CDR1 MNHNS and CDR2 SASEGT. This CDR3 has 13 residues. In nucleotides, the CDR3 is TGTGCCAGCAGTGGGTGGGAGACAGATACGCAGTATTTT. Protein product: CASSGWETDTQYF.